The 25 T cell receptor beta chains given below trace back to one sample, sequenced in a study of T cell changes during pregnancy in multiple sclerosis. Data came from immunoSEQ multiplex PCR; TCRdb stores just in-frame clones and leaves some out. The repertoire consists of fewer than 60,000 clones, with roughly 88% occurring once and the leading ten covering 5.5% to 8%. The material was peripheral blood, obtained in the third trimester of pregnancy. The source of these receptors is a female donor in good health, enrolled as a control in a pregnancy study.

The chain employs TRBV6-1 and TRBJ2-4, with a possible D match to TRBD2 (6 bases). Trimming removed 2 bases from V and 0 bases from J, with 8 bases in between. CDR3 length equals 15 residues. In germline, CDR1 is MNHNS, CDR2 SASEGT. CDR3 coding DNA: TGTGCCAGCAGTGAAATGGGACTAGCCAAAAACATTCAGTACTTC. Its translation is CASSEMGLAKNIQYF.

The rearrangement uses TRBV19 and TRBJ1-2; the match to TRBD1 covers 10 bases. Germline-derived CDR1 and CDR2 are LNHDA and SQIVND (reference sequence). This CDR3 is built from 13 residues. With 7 bases clipped from V and 8 bases from J, the junction kept 7 bases outside the gene matches. CDR3 in DNA: TGTGCCAGTACCTCCGGGACAGGGGACGGCTACACCTTC. It specifies CASTSGTGDGYTF. Full variable domain (rest looked up from reference TRBV19 and TRBJ1-2): DGGITQSPKYLFRKEGQNVTLSCEQNLNHDAMYWYRQDPGQGLRLIYYSQIVNDFQKGDIAEGYSVSREKKESFPLTVTSAQKNPTAFYLCASTSGTGDGYTFGSGTRLTVV.

This chain connects TRBV7-2 to TRBJ1-5, with TRBD1 matching 9 bases. Germline-derived CDR1 and CDR2 are SGHTA and FQGNSA. CDR3 length equals 16 residues. Trimming took 5 bases from V and 4 from J; bases not matched to a gene: 9. The CDR3 nucleotides are TGTGCCAGCAGCCCCCATACCGGACAGGGGAATCAGCCCCAGCATTTT. Residues: CASSPHTGQGNQPQHF.

This clone was picked up a small number of times. The chain joins TRBV6-5 to TRBJ2-1; possibly TRBD2 for D (5 bases). The V gene lost 5 bases and the J gene lost 10 bases, with 9 bases spanning the gap. The CDR3 has 11 residues. Germline CDR1 and CDR2: MNHEY and SVGAGI. The CDR3 nucleotides are TGTGCCAGCAGTACGGGCGGGGAGCAGTTCTTC. Translated: CASSTGGEQFF.

This clone was seen only once. The chain has TRBV19 and TRBJ2-6; 11 nucleotides line up with TRBD2. The CDR3 has 18 residues. V shed 3 bases, J shed 2 bases, and the junction held 6 bases outside the gene matches. Germline CDR1 is LNHDA and CDR2 is SQIVND (reference sequence). CDR3 bases: TGTGCCAGTAGTATCTCTAGCGGGGGGAACCCTGGGGCCAACGTCCTGACTTTC. It yields the protein CASSISSGGNPGANVLTF.

V is TRBV30 and J is TRBJ1-4, with 8 bases fitting TRBD1. Germline V CDR1 and CDR2: GTSNPN, SVGIG (reference sequence). After removal of 4 bases from V and 5 bases from J, the junction contained 3 bases not matched to a gene. The CDR3 length is 13 residues. CDR3 in amino acids: CAWNRGLNEKLFF. CDR3 nucleotide sequence: TGTGCCTGGAACAGGGGGTTGAATGAAAAACTGTTTTTT.

The chain links TRBV2 to TRBJ2-3; tentative D call: TRBD1 (5 bases). The ends were cut back, 9 bases at V and 4 bases at J, with 14 bases in the middle. Germline CDR1 and CDR2: SNHLY and FYNNEI. CDR3 length: 13 amino acids. This chain's CDR3 is CARGRLGADTQYF. CDR3 DNA: TGTGCCAGAGGCCGCCTAGGGGCAGATACGCAGTATTTT. Full variable domain (remainder filled in from reference TRBV2 and TRBJ2-3): EPEVTQTPSHQVTQMGQEVILRCVPISNHLYFYWYRQILGQKVEFLVSFYNNEISEKSEIFDDQFSVERPDGSNFTLKIRSTKLEDSAMYFCARGRLGADTQYFGPGTRLTVL.

The chain has TRBV6-6 and TRBJ1-1, with 8 bases matching TRBD1. Germline CDR1 MNHNY, CDR2 SVGAGI (reference sequence). The ends lost 5 bases at V and 1 base at J; junction bases unmatched: 9. The CDR3 consists of 16 residues. DNA for the CDR3: TGTGCCAGCAGTCCCCCACCCGGACAGGGGAACACTGAAGCTTTCTTT. It encodes CASSPPPGQGNTEAFF.

The CDR3 spells CASSLVGGGREQYF. In nucleotides, the CDR3 is TGTGCCAGCAGCTTAGTCGGCGGGGGTCGCGAGCAGTACTTC. The chain links TRBV7-2 to TRBJ2-7, with TRBD2 matching 7 bases. V lost 1 base and J lost 6; bases outside the gene matches: 6. From germline, CDR1 is SGHTA and CDR2 FQGNSA. This CDR3 contains 14 residues.

J is TRBJ2-3 and V is TRBV19; no firm D call. This CDR3 has 15 residues. Germline loops: CDR1 LNHDA, CDR2 SQIVND (reference sequence). The germline V and J ends were trimmed by 3 bases and 1 base, with 11 bases remaining between them. The CDR3 protein is CASSIWSPGTDTQYF. DNA of the CDR3: TGTGCCAGTAGTATTTGGTCTCCGGGCACAGATACGCAGTATTTT.

This rearrangement joins TRBV18 to TRBJ1-4; D remains unclear. With 2 bases removed from V and 4 bases from J, the gap between germline ends came to 11 bases. Germline V gene lookup returns CDR1 KGHSH and CDR2 LQKENI. The CDR3 loop spans 15 amino acids. CDR3 loop: CASSPRTSLNEKLFF. CDR3 nucleotide sequence: TGTGCCAGCTCACCAAGGACTTCCCTTAATGAAAAACTGTTTTTT.

The V gene is TRBV29-1, the J gene TRBJ1-2, with 10 positions matching TRBD1. This CDR3 comprises 14 residues. Germline values: CDR1 SQVTM, CDR2 ANQGSEA. V shed 7 bases, J shed 8 bases, and the junction held 13 bases outside the gene matches. Here the CDR3 DNA reads TGCAGCGCCCCAACCGGGACAGGGGAAGGAGGCTACACCTTC. Amino acids: CSAPTGTGEGGYTF.

The gene calls are TRBV14 and TRBJ2-3, with 11 bases aligning to TRBD2. Germline values: CDR1 SGHDN, CDR2 FVKESK. There are 17 residues in the CDR3. J was trimmed by 1 base and V by 4 bases; bases with no gene match: 7. The CDR3 DNA is TGTGCCAGCAGCCCGTTAGCGGGGGGGCGGGGCACAGATACGCAGTATTTT. This encodes CASSPLAGGRGTDTQYF.

The genes are TRBV18 and TRBJ1-4, with D perhaps matching TRBD1 (6 bases). The CDR3 consists of 14 residues. Germline lookup yields CDR1 KGHSH and CDR2 LQKENI. Trimming took 3 bases from V and 8 from J, leaving 13 bases between them. The CDR3 here is CASSPRGAVEKLFF. The CDR3 nucleotides read TGTGCCAGCTCACCTCGGGGGGCGGTCGAAAAACTGTTTTTT.

The chain joins TRBV7-9 to TRBJ2-4, with 12 bases identical to TRBD1. CDR3 length equals 15 residues. Germline CDR1 SEHNR, CDR2 FQNEAQ (reference sequence). The junction had 13 bases not matched to a gene; V was cut back by 8 bases and J by 11 bases. CDR3 region: CASGIRDRGRLVQYF. Written as DNA, the CDR3 is TGTGCCAGCGGGATCCGGGACAGGGGGCGCTTGGTTCAGTACTTC.

The genes are TRBV4-3 and TRBJ2-1, with 9 bases identical to TRBD2. The CDR3 sequence is 19 residues long. From germline, CDR1 is LGHNA and CDR2 YSLEER. Trimming removed 0 bases from V and 0 bases from J; junction bases left unmatched: 9. DNA for the CDR3: TGCGCCAGCAGCCAAGATGGCCTAGCGGGGACTGGCTCCTACAATGAGCAGTTCTTC. Translation: CASSQDGLAGTGSYNEQFF.

The V and J genes are TRBV30 and TRBJ2-6; D gene uncertain. The CDR3 covers 15 residues. Deletions cut 2 bases from V and 0 bases from J, with 8 bases between. Germline lookup yields CDR1 GTSNPN and CDR2 SVGIG (reference sequence). CDR3 loop: CAWSPGGSGANVLTF. The CDR3 DNA reads TGTGCCTGGAGTCCCGGCGGCTCTGGGGCCAACGTCCTGACTTTC.

The gene calls are TRBV7-9 and TRBJ2-1, with 8 bases lining up with TRBD2. The V gene end was trimmed by 5 bases and the J gene end by 14 bases; junction bases not matched to a gene: 8. CDR3 length: 12 residues. Germline values: CDR1 SEHNR, CDR2 FQNEAQ (reference sequence). The CDR3 DNA follows: TGTGCCAGCAGCCCAGCCGGGACTAGGAAGTTCTTC. Protein sequence: CASSPAGTRKFF.

V and J are TRBV9 and TRBJ2-1; 16 bases match TRBD2. Germline assignment: CDR1 SGDLS and CDR2 YYNGEE. The V and J ends lost 3 bases and 10 bases, in that order; junction bases with no gene match: 13. There are 18 residues in the CDR3. CDR3 in amino acids: CASSGRTGLAGGPREQFF. CDR3 coding DNA: TGTGCCAGCAGCGGACGGACGGGACTAGCGGGGGGGCCAAGAGAGCAGTTCTTC.

This chain links TRBV6-5 with TRBJ1-5; D unclear. Germline CDR1 and CDR2: MNHEY and SVGAGI. V was clipped by 2 bases and J by 0 bases, with 5 bases between them. The CDR3 consists of 14 residues. CDR3 in amino acids: CASSYLNSNQPQHF. The CDR3 coding sequence is TGTGCCAGCAGTTACCTAAATAGCAATCAGCCCCAGCATTTT.

V gene TRBV19 combines with J gene TRBJ2-7; a possible D gene is TRBD2 (6 bases). This CDR3 has 13 residues. Germline CDR1 reads LNHDA; CDR2 reads SQIVND (reference sequence). V lost 5 bases and J lost 1, with 9 bases in between. CDR3 sequence reads: CASSLGRSYEQYF. In DNA, the CDR3 is TGTGCCAGTAGTCTCGGGAGATCCTACGAGCAGTACTTC.

This clone was recorded once. The chain is built from TRBV9 and TRBJ1-1, with D tentatively TRBD1 (5 bases). In germline, CDR1 is SGDLS, CDR2 YYNGEE. The CDR3 is made up of 14 amino acids. With 4 bases removed from V and 5 bases from J, the gap between germline ends came to 15 bases. The CDR3 DNA follows: TGTGCCAGCAGCCGTGATCCCAGGGTTACTGAAGCTTTCTTT. Translated, it gives CASSRDPRVTEAFF.

The chain joins TRBV7-9 to TRBJ2-1; 9 bases match TRBD1. CDR3 length: 16 amino acids. Trimming at V came to 4 bases and at J to 6 bases, leaving 10 bases not matched to a gene. CDR1 and CDR2 (germline): SEHNR, FQNEAQ (reference sequence). The CDR3 bases are TGTGCCAGCAGCTCACCCCGGGACAGGGCCTTCAATGAGCAGTTCTTC. Translated: CASSSPRDRAFNEQFF. Full variable domain (remainder filled in from reference TRBV7-9 and TRBJ2-1): DTGVSQNPRHKITKRGQNVTFRCDPISEHNRLYWYRQTLGQGPEFLTYFQNEAQLEKSRLLSDRFSAERPKGSFSTLEIQRTEQGDSAMYLCASSSPRDRAFNEQFFGPGTRLTVL.

V is TRBV7-6 and J is TRBJ1-1; no clear D gene. Trimming took 4 bases from V and 5 from J, leaving 5 bases between them. Germline CDR1 SGHVS, CDR2 FNYEAQ. The CDR3 runs 11 residues. The CDR3 loop is CASSSYTEAFF. The CDR3 DNA follows: TGTGCCAGCAGCTCTTATACTGAAGCTTTCTTT.

The chain is built from TRBV9 and TRBJ2-5, with TRBD1 matching over 8 bases. Germline V lookup: CDR1 SGDLS, CDR2 YYNGEE. V lost 3 bases and J lost 2; bases outside the gene matches: 9. CDR3 length equals 16 residues. CDR3 sequence: CASSALAGQAQETQYF. CDR3 bases: TGTGCCAGCAGCGCCCTCGCGGGACAGGCACAAGAGACCCAGTACTTC.